The source of this T cell receptor (beta chain) is a study of Ad26.COV2.S vaccination and SARS-CoV-2 variants (TCRdb year 2021). Context from the whole study: Vaccine-arm donors came from COV1001, a multicentre, randomized, double-blind, placebo-controlled phase I-IIa trial of Ad26.COV2.S in healthy adults. Ad26.COV2.S was given intramuscularly at 5x10^10 or 1x10^11 viral particles, as a single shot or as two shots 56 days apart. Sequencing of the TCRbeta repertoire served to evaluate the specificity and breadth of SARS-CoV-2-reactive T cell receptors following Ad26.COV2.S vaccination. A total of around 32 samples were included in the TCR-sequenced set, comprising some 20 Ad26.COV2.S vaccine recipients, 5 placebo recipients and 8 SARS-CoV-2 convalescent individuals. Participants in the trial were split at random into five groups of five each, receiving low-dose or high-dose Ad26.COV2.S once or twice, or else placebo on both occasions. Investigators remained blinded to trial group allocation during experiments and outcome assessment.

As for this clone: Its antigen target is currently unknown. No base quality information exists; no much larger clone differs at one position.

Broader findings and caveats from the paper: After vaccination, spike-specific CD8+ and CD4+ T cell responses were reported to show substantial breadth. Non-spike TCR breadth was comparable between vaccine and placebo recipients, consistent with the vaccine containing only spike. Spike-specific TCR breadth was higher in Ad26.COV2.S recipients than in placebo recipients (P = 0.0014). The study was not powered to compare responses between vaccine doses or regimens. It was noted by the authors that total T cell responses may have been underestimated by the TCR breadth and depth analyses.

From the cysteine up to the phenylalanine, the CDR3 has a length of 15 residues. The read is trimmed to its CDR3 DNA, 45 bases read in frame from base 1. Cut back by 2 bases and 2 bases, the V and J ends lie 13 bases apart. CDR1 is given as KGHSH and CDR2 as LQKENI, both from the germline V gene. Interpreted using the paper, the treatment or condition label stands for: about 20 received Ad26.COV2.S at low or high dose, single or two shots; roughly five received placebo; per-sample allocation not given. Repertoires of vaccine and placebo recipients were sequenced from samples taken on day 63 after the first injection. Between 29 July and 7 August 2020, Cohort 1b enrolled about 27 adults aged 18-55 years at one site in Boston, USA. Ad26.COV2.S was a replication-incompetent adenovirus type 26 vector expressing a prefusion-stabilized SARS-CoV-2 spike protein from the original Wuhan strain. TCRbeta CDR3 regions were sequenced with the immunoSEQ Assay. After extraction, genomic DNA underwent amplification by bias-controlled multiplex PCR, followed by high-throughput sequencing. Per the original workflow: Collapsing and filtering of sequences were performed to quantify the absolute abundance of each unique TCRbeta CDR3 region. T cell fraction was estimated by normalization of TCRbeta template counts to usable DNA, with usable DNA being measured through amplification of reference genes present in all nucleated cells. Repertoire TCRs were annotated as SARS-CoV-2-specific when V gene, CDR3 amino acid sequence and J gene were exactly matched to a known reactive TCR set. MIRA supplied the reference SARS-CoV-2 TCR set, which was filtered for enrichment in COVID-19-positive ImmuneCODE repertoires so that public or cross-reactive TCRs were removed. Based on the MIRA antigens, annotated TCRs were further analysed at the level of specific ORF or position within ORF. Breadth was defined as the number of annotated unique rearrangements divided by the total number of unique productive rearrangements, and depth was defined as the summed frequency of the annotated unique rearrangements. TCR breadth was compared between groups using two-sided Wilcoxon rank-sum tests. Not all clones reach the TCRdb copy of this immuneACCESS table, which keeps in-frame sequences only. Checked studies attribute under half of the gap to unresolved V genes and leave the rest unexplained. D and trimming come from the DNA, and the V and J calls and clone size come from that table. The sample table shows hundreds of thousands of clones, and roughly 90% are seen once. The ten largest make up 1.5% of the sample.

The sample in question was peripheral blood, obtained in a trial of Ad26.COV2.S vaccine versus placebo. The rearrangement joined TRBV18 to TRBJ2-7; the D segment cannot be called with confidence. The clonotype originates from a person aged 18-60 years who received the Ad26.COV2.S COVID-19 vaccine or a placebo. The sequence in DNA is TGTGCCAGCTCACCAACATCGTATCACCCCTACGAGCAGTACTTC. Translation gives CASSPTSYHPYEQYF. With all but the CDR3 taken from the reference TRBV18 and TRBJ2-7 genes, the full variable domain is: NAGVMQNPRHLVRRRGQEARLRCSPMKGHSHVYWYRQLPEEGLKFMVYLQKENIIDESGMPKERFSAEFPKEGPSILRIQQVVRGDSAAYFCASSPTSYHPYEQYFGPGTRLTVT.